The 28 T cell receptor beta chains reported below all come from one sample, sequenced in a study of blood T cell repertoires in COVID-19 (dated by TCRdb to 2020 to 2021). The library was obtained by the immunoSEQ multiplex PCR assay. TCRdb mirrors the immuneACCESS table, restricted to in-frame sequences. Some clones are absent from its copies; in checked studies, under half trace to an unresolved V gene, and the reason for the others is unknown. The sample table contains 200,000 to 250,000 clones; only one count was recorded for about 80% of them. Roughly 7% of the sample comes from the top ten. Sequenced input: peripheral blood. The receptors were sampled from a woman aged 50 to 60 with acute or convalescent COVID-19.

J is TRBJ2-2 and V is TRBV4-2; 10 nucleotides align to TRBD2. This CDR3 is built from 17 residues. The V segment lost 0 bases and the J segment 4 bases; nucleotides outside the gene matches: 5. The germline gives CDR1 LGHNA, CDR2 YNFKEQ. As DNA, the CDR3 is TGTGCCAGCAGCCAAGATTTCCCTAGCGGGAGCACCGGGGAGCTGTTTTTT. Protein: CASSQDFPSGSTGELFF.

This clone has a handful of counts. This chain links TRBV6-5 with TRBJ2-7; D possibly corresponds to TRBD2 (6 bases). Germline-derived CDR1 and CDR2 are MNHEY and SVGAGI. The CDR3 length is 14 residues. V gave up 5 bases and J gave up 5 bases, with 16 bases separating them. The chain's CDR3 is CASSRLGHSNEQYF. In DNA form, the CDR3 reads TGTGCCAGCAGTCGACTAGGGCACTCGAACGAGCAGTACTTC.

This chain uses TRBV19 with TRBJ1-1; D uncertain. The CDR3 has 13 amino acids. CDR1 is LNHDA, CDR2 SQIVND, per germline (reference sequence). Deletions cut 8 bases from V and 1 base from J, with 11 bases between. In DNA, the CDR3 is TGTGCCAGTTCCTCCCGGGGGAACACTGAAGCTTTCTTT. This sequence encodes CASSSRGNTEAFF.

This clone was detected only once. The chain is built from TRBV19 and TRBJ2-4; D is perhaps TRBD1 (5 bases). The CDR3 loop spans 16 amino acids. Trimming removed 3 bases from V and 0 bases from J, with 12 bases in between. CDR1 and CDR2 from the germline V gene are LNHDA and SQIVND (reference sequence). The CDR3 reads CASSIRAVIAKNIQYF. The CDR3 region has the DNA TGTGCCAGTAGTATCAGGGCAGTAATAGCCAAAAACATTCAGTACTTC.

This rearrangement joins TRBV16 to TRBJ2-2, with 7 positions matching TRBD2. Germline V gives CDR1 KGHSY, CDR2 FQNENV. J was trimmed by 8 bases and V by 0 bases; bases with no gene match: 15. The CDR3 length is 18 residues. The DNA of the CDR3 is TGTGCCAGCAGCCAATCATTTGGACTAGAACCTTTATCTGGGGAGCTGTTTTTT. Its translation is CASSQSFGLEPLSGELFF.

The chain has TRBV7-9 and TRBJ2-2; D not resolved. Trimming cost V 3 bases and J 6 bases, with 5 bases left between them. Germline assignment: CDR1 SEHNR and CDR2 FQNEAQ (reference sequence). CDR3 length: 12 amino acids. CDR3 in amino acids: CASSLESGELFF. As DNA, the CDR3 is TGTGCCAGCAGCTTGGAGTCCGGGGAGCTGTTTTTT.

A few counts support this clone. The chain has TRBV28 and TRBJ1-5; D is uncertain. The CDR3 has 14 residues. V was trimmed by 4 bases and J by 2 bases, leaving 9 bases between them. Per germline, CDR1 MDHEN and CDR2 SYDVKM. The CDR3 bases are TGTGCCAGCAGTTATCTCGGAGGCAATCAGCCCCAGCATTTT. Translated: CASSYLGGNQPQHF.

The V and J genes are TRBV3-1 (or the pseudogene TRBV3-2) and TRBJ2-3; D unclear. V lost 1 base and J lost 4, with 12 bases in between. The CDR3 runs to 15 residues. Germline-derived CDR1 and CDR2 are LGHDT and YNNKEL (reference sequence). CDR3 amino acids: CASSQGPRSADTQYF. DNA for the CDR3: TGTGCCAGCAGCCAAGGCCCCCGGAGCGCAGATACGCAGTATTTT.

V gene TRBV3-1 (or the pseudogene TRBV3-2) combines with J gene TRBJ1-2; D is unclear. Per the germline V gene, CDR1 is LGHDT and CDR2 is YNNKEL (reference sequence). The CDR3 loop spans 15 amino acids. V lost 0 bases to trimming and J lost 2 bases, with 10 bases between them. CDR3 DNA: TGTGCCAGCAGCCAAGAAGACTCCCTCAACTATGGCTACACCTTC. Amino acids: CASSQEDSLNYGYTF.

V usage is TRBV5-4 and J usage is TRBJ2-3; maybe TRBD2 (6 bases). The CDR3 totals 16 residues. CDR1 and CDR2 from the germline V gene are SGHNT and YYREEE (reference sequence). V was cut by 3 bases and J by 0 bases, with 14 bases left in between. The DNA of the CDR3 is TGTGCCAGCAGCTCAGGACTAACTACTAGCACAGATACGCAGTATTTT. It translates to CASSSGLTTSTDTQYF.

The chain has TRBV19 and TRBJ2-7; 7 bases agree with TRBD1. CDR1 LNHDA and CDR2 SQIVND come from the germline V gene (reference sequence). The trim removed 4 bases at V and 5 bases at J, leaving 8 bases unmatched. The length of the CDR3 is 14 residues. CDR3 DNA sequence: TGTGCCAGTAGTACCCCCCAGGACAGGAACGAGCAGTACTTC. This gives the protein CASSTPQDRNEQYF.

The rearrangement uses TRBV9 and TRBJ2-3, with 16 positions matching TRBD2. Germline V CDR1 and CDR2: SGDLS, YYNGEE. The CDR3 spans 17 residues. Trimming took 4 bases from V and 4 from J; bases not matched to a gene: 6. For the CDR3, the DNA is TGTGCCAGCAGCCCCCCGGGACTAGCGGGGGGGGCAGATACGCAGTATTTT. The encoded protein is CASSPPGLAGGADTQYF.

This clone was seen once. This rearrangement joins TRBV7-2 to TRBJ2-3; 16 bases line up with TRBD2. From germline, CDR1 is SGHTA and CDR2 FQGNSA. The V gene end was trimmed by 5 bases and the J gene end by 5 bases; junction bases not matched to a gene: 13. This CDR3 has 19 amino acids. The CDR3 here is CASSQGPGLAGGRGDTQYF. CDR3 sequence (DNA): TGTGCCAGCAGCCAAGGGCCGGGACTAGCGGGGGGGCGGGGAGATACGCAGTATTTT.

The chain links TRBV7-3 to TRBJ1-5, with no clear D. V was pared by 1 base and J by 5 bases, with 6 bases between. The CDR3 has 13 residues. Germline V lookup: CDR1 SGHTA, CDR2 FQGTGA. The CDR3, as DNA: TGTGCCAGCAGCTTAAACAGAGATCAGCCCCAGCATTTT. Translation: CASSLNRDQPQHF.

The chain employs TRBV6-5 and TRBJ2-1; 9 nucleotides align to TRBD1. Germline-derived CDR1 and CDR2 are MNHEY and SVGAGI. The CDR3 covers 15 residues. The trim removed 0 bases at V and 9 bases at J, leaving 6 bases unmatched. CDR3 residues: CASSYSVQGAVEQFF. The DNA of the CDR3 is TGTGCCAGCAGTTACTCGGTACAGGGGGCGGTTGAGCAGTTCTTC.

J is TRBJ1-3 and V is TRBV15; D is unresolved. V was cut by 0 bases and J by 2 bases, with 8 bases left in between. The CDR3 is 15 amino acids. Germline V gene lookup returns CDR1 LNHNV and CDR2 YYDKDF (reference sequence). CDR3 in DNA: TGTGCCACCAGCAGAGACTGGGCGACTGGAAACACCATATATTTT. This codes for CATSRDWATGNTIYF.

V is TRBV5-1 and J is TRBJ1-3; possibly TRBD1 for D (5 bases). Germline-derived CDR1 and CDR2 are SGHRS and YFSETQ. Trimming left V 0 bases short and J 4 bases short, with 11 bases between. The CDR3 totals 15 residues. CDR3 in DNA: TGCGCCAGCAGCTTGGGTCCAGGGAACGGAAACACCATATATTTT. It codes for CASSLGPGNGNTIYF.

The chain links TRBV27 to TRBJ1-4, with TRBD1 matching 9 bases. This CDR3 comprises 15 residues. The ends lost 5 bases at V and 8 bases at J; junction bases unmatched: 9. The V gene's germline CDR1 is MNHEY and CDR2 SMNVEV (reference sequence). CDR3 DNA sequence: TGTGCCAGCAGTCGCTGGACAGGGGTAAGAGAAAAACTGTTTTTT. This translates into CASSRWTGVREKLFF.

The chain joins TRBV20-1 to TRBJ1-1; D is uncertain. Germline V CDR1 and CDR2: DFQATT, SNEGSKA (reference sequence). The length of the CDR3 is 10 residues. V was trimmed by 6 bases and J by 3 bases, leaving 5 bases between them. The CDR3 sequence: CSASDTEAFF. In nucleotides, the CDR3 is TGCAGTGCCTCCGACACTGAAGCTTTCTTT.

The CDR3 DNA reads as TGTGCCAGCAGCTTGACAGCCGTCTATGGCTACACCTTC. Residues: CASSLTAVYGYTF. This sequence joins TRBV7-8 and TRBJ1-2; D might be TRBD1 (5 bases). Germline-derived CDR1 and CDR2 are SGHVS and FQNEAQ. The CDR3 covers 13 residues. Deletions cut 3 bases from V and 4 bases from J, with 9 bases between.

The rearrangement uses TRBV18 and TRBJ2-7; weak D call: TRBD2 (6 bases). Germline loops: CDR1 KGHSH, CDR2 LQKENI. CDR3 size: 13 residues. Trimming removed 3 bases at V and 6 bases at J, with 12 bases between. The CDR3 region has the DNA TGTGCCAGCTCACCGGGGGGAGAAACCGAGCAGTACTTC. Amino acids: CASSPGGETEQYF.

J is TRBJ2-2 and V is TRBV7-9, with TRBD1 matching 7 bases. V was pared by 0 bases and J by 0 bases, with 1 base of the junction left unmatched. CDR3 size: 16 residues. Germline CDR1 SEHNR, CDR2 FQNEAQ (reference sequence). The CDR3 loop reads CASSLAGQPNTGELFF. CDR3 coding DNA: TGTGCCAGCAGCTTAGCGGGACAGCCGAACACCGGGGAGCTGTTTTTT.

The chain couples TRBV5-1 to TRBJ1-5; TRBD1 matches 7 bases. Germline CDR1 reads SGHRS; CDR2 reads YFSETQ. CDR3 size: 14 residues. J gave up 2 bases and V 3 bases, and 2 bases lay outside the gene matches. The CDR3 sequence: CASSSTGGNQPQHF. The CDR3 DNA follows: TGCGCCAGCAGCTCAACAGGGGGCAATCAGCCCCAGCATTTT.

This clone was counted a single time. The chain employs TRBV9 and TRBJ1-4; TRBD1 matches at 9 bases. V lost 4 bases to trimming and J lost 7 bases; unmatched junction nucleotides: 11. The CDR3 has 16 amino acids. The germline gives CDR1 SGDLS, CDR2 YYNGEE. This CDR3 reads CASSLSRTGEGEKLFF. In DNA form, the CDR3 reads TGTGCCAGCAGCCTTAGCCGGACAGGGGAAGGTGAAAAACTGTTTTTT.

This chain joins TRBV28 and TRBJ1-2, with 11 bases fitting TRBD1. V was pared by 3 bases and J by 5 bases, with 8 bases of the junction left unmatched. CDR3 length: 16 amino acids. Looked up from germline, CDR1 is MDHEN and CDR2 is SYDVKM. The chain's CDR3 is CASSFARTGGGYGYTF. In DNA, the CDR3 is TGTGCCAGCAGTTTCGCACGGACAGGGGGCGGTTATGGCTACACCTTC.

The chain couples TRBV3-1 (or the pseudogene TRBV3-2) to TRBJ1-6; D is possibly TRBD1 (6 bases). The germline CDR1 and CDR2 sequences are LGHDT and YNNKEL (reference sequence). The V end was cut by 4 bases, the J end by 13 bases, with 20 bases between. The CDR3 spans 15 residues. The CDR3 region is CASSPTLGHGFPLHF. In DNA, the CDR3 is TGTGCCAGCAGCCCAACGTTGGGACATGGGTTCCCCCTCCACTTT.

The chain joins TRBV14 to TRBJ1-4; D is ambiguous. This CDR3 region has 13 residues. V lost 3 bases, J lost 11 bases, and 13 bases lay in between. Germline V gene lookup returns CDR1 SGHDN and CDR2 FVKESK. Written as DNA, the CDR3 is TGTGCCAGCAGCCAGGGCCCCCGCCGTAAACTGTTTTTT. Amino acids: CASSQGPRRKLFF.

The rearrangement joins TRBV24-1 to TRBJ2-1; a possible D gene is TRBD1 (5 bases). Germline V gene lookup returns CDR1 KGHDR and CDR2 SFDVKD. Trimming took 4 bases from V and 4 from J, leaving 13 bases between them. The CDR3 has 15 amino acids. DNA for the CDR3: TGTGCCACCAGTGACCGAAACCGACAGTACAATGAGCAGTTCTTC. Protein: CATSDRNRQYNEQFF.